The 2 T cell receptor beta chains listed next were all sequenced from one sample in a study of CD8 T cells in ankylosing spondylitis. Each CDR3 protein gets one entry after TCRdb re-called the 5' RACE reads with MiXCR. The sample holds approximately 540,000 distinct CDR3 sequences, roughly an eighth seen once. Study results and caveats: A motif in TCR beta, a set of several highly homologous variants, appeared characteristic of ankylosing spondylitis blood.

No antigen has been identified for these receptors. The material sequenced was blood, either unsorted or a sorted T cell fraction (not recorded which). Source of these receptors: a male donor with ankylosing spondylitis.

This clonotype appeared a few times. The chain combines TRBV27 with TRBJ2-3; 9 nucleotides match TRBD1. Losses at the gene ends were 8 bases for V and 5 bases for J; bases not matched to a gene: 14. This CDR3 comprises 16 residues. The germline V gene encodes CDR1 MNHEY and CDR2 SMNVEV (reference sequence). This CDR3 reads CASAGTRTGVLDTQYF. CDR3 DNA sequence: TGTGCCAGCGCCGGAACGCGGACAGGGGTATTAGATACGCAGTATTTT.

This sequence joins TRBV12-3 or TRBV12-4 and TRBJ2-1; the match to TRBD2 covers 11 bases. This CDR3 has 17 residues. V was pared by 4 bases and J by 1 base, with 6 bases of the junction left unmatched. CDR3 bases: TGTGCCAGCAGTTCAAGACTAGCGGGACTGTCCTACAATGAGCAGTTCTTC. This sequence encodes CASSSRLAGLSYNEQFF.